The T cell receptor beta chain under discussion was sequenced for a study of cytomegalovirus exposure and HLA in healthy donors. The wider study: Early release data held 85 million or so unique TCRs from HLA-typed donors. General study findings and limits: The study recorded around 160 TCR beta chains that were cytomegalovirus-associated. CMV serostatus was the sole immune exposure data available.

About this clone: Its antigen is currently unknown.

V gave up 5 bases and J gave up 5 bases; unmatched junction bases: 5. Germline CDR1 SGDLS, CDR2 YYNGEE. This CDR3 is 15 amino acids long. This PCR relied on a set of 60 Vbeta primers and 13 Jbeta primers. Clones were sequenced by immunoSEQ multiplex PCR, and TCRdb holds only the in-frame ones, with some missing. The sample carries over 200,000 clones, about four fifths recorded once. The V call is TRBV9, the J call TRBJ2-2, with 11 bases identical to TRBD2. The sample was PBMCs. The source is a woman aged 40 to 50 in good health and CMV-seropositive. The CDR3 region has the DNA TGTGCCAGCAGTGGTAGCGGGGGGGTAACCGGGGAGCTGTTTTTT. It codes for CASSGSGGVTGELFF. The variable domain in full, completed from reference TRBV9 and TRBJ2-2, reads DSGVTQTPKHLITATGQRVTLRCSPRSGDLSVYWYQQSLDQGLQFLIQYYNGEERAKGNILERFSAQQFPDLHSELNLSSLELGDSALYFCASSGSGGVTGELFFGEGSRLTVL.